Listed below are T cell receptor beta chains from one sample, sequenced in a study of post-analysis software for immune sequencing data. MiXCR, applied by TCRdb to the PCR reads, yields one record per CDR3 protein. The sample includes around 500,000 distinct CDR3 sequences, 34% of them seen just once. What was sequenced was blood. The source is a girl aged 2-17 years with multiple sclerosis. Each CDR3 is given with its conserved first and last residue. The D gene is left open where the match is weak. Some rows mark clone size as missing; the rest say once, few, many or name a class of expanded clone.

j_call,v_call,clone_size,d_call,cdr3_nt,cdr3_aa
TRBJ2-1,TRBV15,-,-,TGTGCCACCAGCACCAGAGCCTCCTACAATGAGCAGTTCTTC,CATSTRASYNEQFF
TRBJ2-1,TRBV24-1,-,-,TGTGCCACCAGTCAGTCTCACGCTGCCGAGCAGTTCTTC,CATSQSHAAEQFF
TRBJ2-5,TRBV4-1,-,TRBD2,TGCGCCAGCAGCCAAGTCGGCGGGGGGTACCAAGAGACCCAGTACTTC,CASSQVGGGYQETQYF
TRBJ1-2,TRBV3-1,-,-,TGTGCCAGCAGCCAAGATCTGCAGGCAAATAACTATGGCTACACCTTC,CASSQDLQANNYGYTF
TRBJ1-1,TRBV28,-,-,TGTGCCAGCGGTTTGGTGAACACTGAAGCTTTCTTT,CASGLVNTEAFF
TRBJ2-5,TRBV20-1,-,TRBD2,TGCAGTGCTAGTTTTCGGGCTAGCGGGGGGGCCCGTTATGAGACCCAGTACTTC,CSASFRASGGARYETQYF
TRBJ2-7,TRBV18,-,-,TGTGCCAGCTCACCAGGTTCGGTGGACTACGAGCAGTACTTC,CASSPGSVDYEQYF
TRBJ2-7,TRBV6-5,few,-,TGTGCCAGCAGTTACTCTGGAGGGAAGTCCTACGAGCAGTACTTC,CASSYSGGKSYEQYF
TRBJ2-3,TRBV5-1,few,TRBD1,TGCGCCAATAATCCTCCGGGACAGGGAAGTATAGAGCCAGATACGCAGTATTTT,CANNPPGQGSIEPDTQYF
TRBJ2-1,TRBV12-3/TRBV12-4,few,-,TGTGCCAGCAGACCCCCTCCAGGGGAAAATGAGCAGTTCTTC,CASRPPPGENEQFF
TRBJ2-3,TRBV7-8,few,-,TGTGCCAGCAGCCCCGAGAGGTGGGGCACAGATACGCAGTATTTT,CASSPERWGTDTQYF
TRBJ1-2,TRBV6-2/TRBV6-3,-,-,TGTGCCTGCTCTGGTCTTCAACGGTATGGCTACACCTTC,CACSGLQRYGYTF
TRBJ2-5,TRBV20-1,-,TRBD2,TGCAGTGCTAGGGGACTAGCGGGGGTAGAGACCCAGTACTTC,CSARGLAGVETQYF
TRBJ1-1,TRBV11-2,few,TRBD1,TGTGCCAGCAGCCCACTGACAGGGAAAAACACTGAAGCTTTCTTT,CASSPLTGKNTEAFF
TRBJ2-5,TRBV7-9,-,-,TGTGCCAGTGATAGCGACCGCCCGGACTGGAAAGAGACCCAGTACTTC,CASDSDRPDWKETQYF
TRBJ2-1,TRBV6-2/TRBV6-3,-,-,TGTGCCAGCAGACCGGGACGGCCTGAGAATGAGCAGTTCTTC,CASRPGRPENEQFF
TRBJ2-2,TRBV4-1,-,-,TGCGCCAGCAGCCAACCCAGGAACACCGGGGAGCTGTTTTTT,CASSQPRNTGELFF
TRBJ2-1,TRBV6-2/TRBV6-3,few,-,TGTGCCAGCAGTCCCGGTCGTTACAATGAGCAGTTCTTC,CASSPGRYNEQFF
TRBJ1-2,TRBV4-1,few,-,TGCGCCAGCAGCCAAGATCCGGCAATGAGCGGCTACACCTTC,CASSQDPAMSGYTF
TRBJ2-3,TRBV28,-,-,TGTGCCAGCAGACCTTGGGGCAGGGCTAGCACAGATACGCAGTATTTT,CASRPWGRASTDTQYF
TRBJ2-2,TRBV10-3,-,TRBD2,TGTGCCATCTCTAGGCTAGCGGGTAGCACCGGGGAGCTGTTTTTT,CAISRLAGSTGELFF
TRBJ2-7,TRBV7-6,-,-,TGTGCCAGCAGCTTTTGGGGAGGTAGGGGTGAAGACGAGCAGTACTTC,CASSFWGGRGEDEQYF
TRBJ2-1,TRBV20-1,few,-,TGCAGTGCTAGAGATGCGCCTTTCTACAACAATGAGCAGTTCTTC,CSARDAPFYNNEQFF
TRBJ2-3,TRBV11-2,-,-,TGTGCCAGCAGCAGGCAGTGGGGAGATACGCAGTATTTT,CASSRQWGDTQYF
TRBJ2-7,TRBV19,few,TRBD1,TGTGCCAGTAGTATGGCAGGGGGCTCCTACGAGCAGTACTTC,CASSMAGGSYEQYF
TRBJ2-5,TRBV20-1,-,TRBD2,TGCAGTGCTAGTAGCGGGGGGGAAGAGACCCAGTACTTC,CSASSGGEETQYF
TRBJ1-1,TRBV10-3,few,-,TGTGCCACTACTCGCGATGAGAACACTGAAGCTTTCTTT,CATTRDENTEAFF
TRBJ1-1,TRBV29-1,-,-,TGCAGCGTTATAGCTGGGGTCATGAACACTGAAGCTTTCTTT,CSVIAGVMNTEAFF
TRBJ2-4,TRBV12-3/TRBV12-4,-,TRBD1,TGTGCCAGCAGGGGACAGGGGTGGGACATTCAGTACTTC,CASRGQGWDIQYF
TRBJ1-2,TRBV5-1,-,TRBD1,TGCGCCAGCAGCTCGGTCGGGACAGGGGATGGCTACACCTTC,CASSSVGTGDGYTF
TRBJ2-3,TRBV7-2,-,TRBD1,TGTGCCAGCGCGCGAGGACAGGGATTAGATACGCAGTATTTT,CASARGQGLDTQYF
TRBJ2-6,TRBV29-1,few,-,TGCAGCGTCGCCCACTCTGGGGCCAACGTCCTGACTTTC,CSVAHSGANVLTF
TRBJ2-7,TRBV15,-,-,TGTGCCACCAGCACGGGTTTCGAGCAGTACTTC,CATSTGFEQYF
TRBJ2-5,TRBV20-1,-,-,TGCAGTGCTAGATTTCTAGAGACCCAGTACTTC,CSARFLETQYF
TRBJ1-5,TRBV6-6,-,-,TGTGTCAGCAGTTACTTCGTAGATCAGCCCCAGCATTTT,CVSSYFVDQPQHF
TRBJ1-1,TRBV2,-,TRBD1,TGTGCCAGCAGTGAGGACAGGGGGCTCTCTGAAGCTTTCTTT,CASSEDRGLSEAFF
TRBJ2-5,TRBV9,few,-,TGTGCCAGCAGCCCCCTGGGGGGGGGCACAGAGACCCAGTACTTC,CASSPLGGGTETQYF
TRBJ2-3,TRBV9,-,TRBD2,TGTGCCAGCAGCGTAGCGACTAGCGGGGGGAACCCAGATACGCAGTATTTT,CASSVATSGGNPDTQYF
TRBJ2-2,TRBV6-6,-,-,TGTGCCAGCTCTCCCAAGGGGTGGGGGTACGGGGAGCTGTTTTTT,CASSPKGWGYGELFF
TRBJ1-5,TRBV7-8,few,-,TGTGCCAGCAGCTTAGCGTCTTTCGGCAATCAGCCCCAGCATTTT,CASSLASFGNQPQHF
TRBJ2-2,TRBV20-1,-,-,TGCAGTGCTAGAGATCCCCGGGGCGGGGAGCTGTTTTTT,CSARDPRGGELFF
TRBJ2-6,TRBV20-1,-,-,TGCAGTGCTAGAGTCCCCTCTGGGGCCAACGTCCTGACTTTC,CSARVPSGANVLTF
TRBJ1-2,TRBV5-4,few,-,TGTGCCAGCAGCTTGGTTGGGGGACGGGTCTATGGCTACACCTTC,CASSLVGGRVYGYTF
TRBJ2-3,TRBV3-1,-,-,TGTGCCAGCAGCCAAGTGGATTTCACAGATACGCAGTATTTT,CASSQVDFTDTQYF
TRBJ2-5,TRBV7-7,few,TRBD2,TGTGCTAGCAGCTTAGCCAGGACTAGCGGGGTTGAGACCCAGTACTTC,CASSLARTSGVETQYF
TRBJ2-7,TRBV14,once,-,TGTGCCAGCAGCCAAGAATTTGGAGGCAGCCGCTCCTACGAGCAGTACTTC,CASSQEFGGSRSYEQYF
TRBJ2-5,TRBV6-5,-,-,TGTGCCAGCAGTTTACAGGGGGAGGGAGAGACCCGGTACTTC,CASSLQGEGETRYF
TRBJ1-1,TRBV7-9,few,TRBD1,TGTGCCAGCAGCCGTGGGACAGGCACTGAAGCTTTCTTT,CASSRGTGTEAFF
TRBJ1-2,TRBV5-1,-,TRBD1,TGCGCCAGCAGCCTACCGGGACAGGGCTCTCCTAGCTATGGCCACACCTTC,CASSLPGQGSPSYGHTF
TRBJ2-2,TRBV29-1,few,-,TGCAGCGTTGAAGATTTTTATGGGAGGAACACCGGGGAGCTGTTTTTT,CSVEDFYGRNTGELFF
TRBJ1-5,TRBV5-6,few,TRBD1,TGTGCCAGCAGCCATAGGGGACAGGGGAGAGTTTTGGACCAGCATTTT,CASSHRGQGRVLDQHF
TRBJ2-1,TRBV10-3,-,-,TGTGCCATCACCGGGGGTGAATACAGTGAGCAGTTCTTC,CAITGGEYSEQFF
TRBJ2-1,TRBV6-2/TRBV6-3,-,TRBD2,TGTGCCAGCAGTCCGTCAGCGGGGAGCAATGAGCAGTTCTTC,CASSPSAGSNEQFF
TRBJ2-5,TRBV28,few,-,TGTGCCAGCAGTTCCCCCAGACCCCAAGAGACCCAGTACTTC,CASSSPRPQETQYF
TRBJ1-5,TRBV6-1,-,TRBD1,TGTGCCGGCAGGACAGGGGGGACTCAGCCCCAGCATTTT,CAGRTGGTQPQHF
TRBJ1-2,TRBV2,few,-,TGTGCCGGCATGGACCATACTTATGGCTACACCTTC,CAGMDHTYGYTF